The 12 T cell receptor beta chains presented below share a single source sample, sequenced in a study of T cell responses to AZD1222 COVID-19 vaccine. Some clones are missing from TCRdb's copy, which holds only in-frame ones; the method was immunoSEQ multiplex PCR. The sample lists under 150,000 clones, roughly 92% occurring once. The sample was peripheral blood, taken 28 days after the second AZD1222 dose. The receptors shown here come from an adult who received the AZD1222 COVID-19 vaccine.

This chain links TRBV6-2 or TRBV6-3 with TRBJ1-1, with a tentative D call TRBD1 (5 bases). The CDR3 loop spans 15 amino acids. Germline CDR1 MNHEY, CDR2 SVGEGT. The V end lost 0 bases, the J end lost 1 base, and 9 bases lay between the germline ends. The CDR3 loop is CASSYSITGNTEAFF. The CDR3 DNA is TGTGCCAGCAGTTACTCAATAACAGGGAACACTGAAGCTTTCTTT.

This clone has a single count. The CDR3 sequence is CASSLGGHQPQHF. Written as DNA, the CDR3 is TGTGCCAGCAGTCTTGGGGGTCATCAGCCCCAGCATTTT. This rearrangement joins TRBV12-3 or TRBV12-4 to TRBJ1-5; D is possibly TRBD1 (5 bases). V was clipped by 5 bases and J by 5 bases, with 10 bases between them. This CDR3 comprises 13 residues.

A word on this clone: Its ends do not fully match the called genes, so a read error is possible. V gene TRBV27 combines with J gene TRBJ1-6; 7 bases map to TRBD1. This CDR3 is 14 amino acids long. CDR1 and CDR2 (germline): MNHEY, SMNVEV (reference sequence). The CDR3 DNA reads TGTGCCAGCGGCACGGGACAGATTAATTCACCCCCCCACTTT. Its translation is CASGTGQINSPPHF.

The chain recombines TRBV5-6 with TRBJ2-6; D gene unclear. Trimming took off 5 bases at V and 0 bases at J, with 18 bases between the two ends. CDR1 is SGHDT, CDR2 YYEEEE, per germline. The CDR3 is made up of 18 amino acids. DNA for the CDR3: TGTGCCAGCAGGACTTTTGGGCCCAGCCACTCTGGGGCCAACGTCCTGACTTTC. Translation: CASRTFGPSHSGANVLTF. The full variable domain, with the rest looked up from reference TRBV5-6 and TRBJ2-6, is DAGVTQSPTHLIKTRGQQVTLRCSPKSGHDTVSWYQQALGQGPQFIFQYYEEEERQRGNFPDRFSGHQFPNYSSELNVNALLLGDSALYLCASRTFGPSHSGANVLTFGAGSRLTVL.

This CDR3 is CATSDFIQGKQYF. CDR3 sequence (DNA): TGTGCCACCAGTGATTTTATCCAGGGCAAGCAGTACTTC. V gene TRBV24-1 combines with J gene TRBJ2-7, with a weak D call TRBD1 (5 bases). Germline CDR1 KGHDR, CDR2 SFDVKD. The CDR3 length is 13 residues. The V and J ends lost 1 base and 8 bases respectively, with 11 bases between them.

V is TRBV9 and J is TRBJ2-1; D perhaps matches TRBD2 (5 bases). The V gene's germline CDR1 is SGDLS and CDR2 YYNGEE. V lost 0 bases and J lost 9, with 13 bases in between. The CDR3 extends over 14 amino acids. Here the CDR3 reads CASSVGSAAPEQFF. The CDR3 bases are TGTGCCAGCAGCGTAGGTAGCGCGGCCCCTGAGCAGTTCTTC.

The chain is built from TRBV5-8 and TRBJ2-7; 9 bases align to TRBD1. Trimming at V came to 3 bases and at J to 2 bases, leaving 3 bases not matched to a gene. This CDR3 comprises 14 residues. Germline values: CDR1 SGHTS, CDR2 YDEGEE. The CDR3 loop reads CASSYRDRAYEQYF. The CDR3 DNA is TGTGCCAGCAGCTACCGGGACAGGGCCTACGAGCAGTACTTC.

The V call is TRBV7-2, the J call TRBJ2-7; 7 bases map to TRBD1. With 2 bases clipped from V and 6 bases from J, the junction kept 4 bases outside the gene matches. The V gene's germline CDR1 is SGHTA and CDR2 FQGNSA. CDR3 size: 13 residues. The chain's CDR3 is CASSLRGGGEQYF. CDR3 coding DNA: TGTGCCAGCAGCTTACGAGGGGGCGGCGAGCAGTACTTC. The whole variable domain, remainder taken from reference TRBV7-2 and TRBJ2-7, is GAGVSQSPSNKVTEKGKDVELRCDPISGHTALYWYRQSLGQGLEFLIYFQGNSAPDKSGLPSDRFSAERTGGSVSTLTIQRTQQEDSAVYLCASSLRGGGEQYFGPGTRLTVT.

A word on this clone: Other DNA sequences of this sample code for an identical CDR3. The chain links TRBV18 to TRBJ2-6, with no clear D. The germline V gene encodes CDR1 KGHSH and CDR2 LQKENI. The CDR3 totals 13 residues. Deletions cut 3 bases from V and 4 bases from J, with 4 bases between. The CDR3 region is CASSPSGANVLTF. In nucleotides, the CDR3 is TGTGCCAGCTCACCGAGCGGGGCCAACGTCCTGACTTTC.

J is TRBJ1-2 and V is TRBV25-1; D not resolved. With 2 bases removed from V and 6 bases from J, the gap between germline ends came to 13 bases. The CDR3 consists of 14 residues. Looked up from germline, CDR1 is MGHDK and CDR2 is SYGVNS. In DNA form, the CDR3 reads TGTGCCAGCAGTGAAGCGCTTCCCCGGGATGGCTACACCTTC. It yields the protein CASSEALPRDGYTF.

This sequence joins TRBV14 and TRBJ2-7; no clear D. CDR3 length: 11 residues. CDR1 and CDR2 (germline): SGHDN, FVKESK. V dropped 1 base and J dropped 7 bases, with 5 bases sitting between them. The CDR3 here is CASSQVVEQYF. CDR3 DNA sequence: TGTGCCAGCAGCCAAGTCGTGGAGCAGTACTTC.

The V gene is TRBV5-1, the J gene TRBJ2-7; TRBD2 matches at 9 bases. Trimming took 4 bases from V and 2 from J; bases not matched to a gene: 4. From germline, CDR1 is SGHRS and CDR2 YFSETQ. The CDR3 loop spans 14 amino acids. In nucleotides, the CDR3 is TGCGCCAGCAGCCCGGTAGCGGGGGCCTACGAGCAGTACTTC. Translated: CASSPVAGAYEQYF.